A single T cell receptor (beta chain) is shown here with its context. V was shortened by 0 bases and J by 6 bases, with 15 bases between the two germline ends. CDR3 length equals 16 residues. Germline loops: CDR1 MDHEN, CDR2 SYDVKM. The data were produced by immunoSEQ multiplex PCR, yet TCRdb's version contains in-frame clones alone and is incomplete. Here the sample spans approximately 170,000 clones, roughly 88% being singletons. The data belong to a study of blood T cell repertoires in COVID-19. As for the study in general: T cells, B-cell-depleted T cells, or PBMCs provided the cDNA or gDNA that served as material.

The sequence was obtained from a man aged 80 or over with COVID-19, enrolled during active disease. V is TRBV28 and J is TRBJ1-5; D perhaps matches TRBD1 (5 bases). The sequencing input was peripheral blood. As DNA, the CDR3 is TGTGCCAGCAGTTTATGGGGGGACGGAGGGGCTCAGCCCCAGCATTTT. It encodes CASSLWGDGGAQPQHF.